Listed here are 17 T cell receptor beta chains from one sample, sequenced in a study of identical twins' blood T cells. MiXCR was run by TCRdb on the 5' RACE reads, yielding one entry per CDR3 protein. The sample lists 300,000 to 450,000 distinct CDR3 sequences, about 28% occurring once. What was sequenced was PBMCs. The receptors here all came from a woman between 18 and 55 years old in good health.

This clonotype has more than one count but fewer than ten. The chain combines TRBV5-1 with TRBJ1-1; unclear D gene. CDR1 SGHRS and CDR2 YFSETQ come from the germline V gene. Trimming removed 1 base at V and 6 bases at J, with 13 bases between. The CDR3 runs to 14 residues. The CDR3, as DNA: TGCGCCAGCAGCTTGTTATCGGCGGACCCTGAAGCTTTCTTT. Its protein is CASSLLSADPEAFF.

The CDR3 DNA sequence: TGCAGTGCTCCGGCCCCAGGGGTTGCTGGTGGCTACACCTTC. Encoded protein: CSAPAPGVAGGYTF. The V gene is TRBV20-1, the J gene TRBJ1-2, with D possibly matching TRBD1 (6 bases). The CDR3 has 14 residues. V was cut by 5 bases and J by 7 bases, with 20 bases left in between. In germline, CDR1 is DFQATT, CDR2 SNEGSKA (reference sequence).

The chain carries TRBV6-5 and TRBJ1-2, with D maybe TRBD1 (6 bases). This CDR3 has 15 amino acids. The germline V and J ends were trimmed by 1 base and 7 bases, with 16 bases remaining between them. CDR1 MNHEY and CDR2 SVGAGI come from the germline V gene. The CDR3 region is CASSYYNRAGGGYTF. DNA of the CDR3: TGTGCCAGCAGTTACTACAACAGGGCGGGGGGTGGCTACACCTTC.

V gene TRBV6-6 combines with J gene TRBJ1-5; 11 bases agree with TRBD1. Germline CDR1 MNHNY, CDR2 SVGAGI (reference sequence). This CDR3 is 16 amino acids long. With 7 bases clipped from V and 0 bases from J, the junction kept 5 bases outside the gene matches. The chain's CDR3 is CASTGQGDYSNQPQHF. In DNA form, the CDR3 reads TGTGCCAGCACGGGACAGGGGGATTATAGCAATCAGCCCCAGCATTTT.

The table lists this clonotype with a few counts. This chain joins TRBV20-1 and TRBJ1-6; D not resolved. Germline V lookup: CDR1 DFQATT, CDR2 SNEGSKA (reference sequence). The V end was cut by 3 bases, the J end by 5 bases, with 8 bases between. The CDR3 covers 13 residues. This CDR3 is CSASEQNNSPLHF. DNA of the CDR3: TGCAGTGCTAGTGAACAAAATAATTCACCCCTCCACTTT.

This sequence joins TRBV7-6 and TRBJ1-3; D may be TRBD1 (5 bases). CDR1 is SGHVS, CDR2 FNYEAQ, per germline. The CDR3 contains 17 residues. Trimming removed 1 base at V and 0 bases at J, with 13 bases between. This chain's CDR3 is CASSLDRRSSSGNTIYF. The CDR3 coding sequence is TGTGCCAGCAGCTTAGACAGGAGGTCATCCTCTGGAAACACCATATATTTT.

The table lists this clonotype with a few counts. V is TRBV6-1 and J is TRBJ2-7, with D tentatively TRBD1 (6 bases). Germline lookup yields CDR1 MNHNS and CDR2 SASEGT. The CDR3 is 12 amino acids. The germline V and J ends were trimmed by 10 bases and 2 bases, with 12 bases remaining between them. This CDR3 is CATADRPYEQYF. The CDR3 DNA is TGTGCCACCGCTGACAGGCCCTACGAGCAGTACTTC.

On this clonotype: A much larger clone differs from this one at a single base, so this may be a read error. V and J are TRBV20-1 and TRBJ1-1; TRBD1 is a possible D gene (6 bases). Germline lookup yields CDR1 DFQATT and CDR2 SNEGSKA (reference sequence). Trimming removed 5 bases at V and 5 bases at J, with 18 bases between. The length of the CDR3 is 14 residues. CDR3 sequence reads: CSASPRQVETEAFF. The CDR3 nucleotides read TGCAGTGCTTCCCCCAGACAGGTCGAGACTGAAGCTTTCTTT.

V and J are TRBV7-9 and TRBJ1-1, with D hard to call. Germline assignment: CDR1 SEHNR and CDR2 FQNEAQ (reference sequence). Trimming left V 1 base short and J 6 bases short, with 6 bases between. CDR3 length: 12 amino acids. The CDR3 DNA follows: TGTGCCAGCAGCTTAGACTGGGCTGAAGCTTTCTTT. This codes for CASSLDWAEAFF.

This clonotype was found many times. The chain combines TRBV12-3 or TRBV12-4 with TRBJ2-1; the D is unclear. The ends were cut back, 3 bases at V and 10 bases at J, with 7 bases in the middle. The CDR3 totals 11 residues. The DNA of the CDR3 is TGTGCCAGCAGTTTCACCGACGAGCAGTTCTTC. It translates to CASSFTDEQFF.

This clonotype was picked up a small number of times. The gene calls are TRBV20-1 and TRBJ1-5, with D tentatively TRBD1 (5 bases). The CDR3 length is 14 residues. The germline V gene has CDR1 DFQATT and CDR2 SNEGSKA (reference sequence). The V and J ends lost 3 bases and 3 bases respectively, with 12 bases between them. CDR3 region: CSARAGPFNQPQHF. CDR3 DNA sequence: TGCAGTGCTAGGGCGGGACCGTTCAATCAGCCCCAGCATTTT.

Only a few counts were recorded for this clonotype. The chain has TRBV6-2 or TRBV6-3 and TRBJ2-3; 11 bases align to TRBD2. Germline V gives CDR1 MNHEY, CDR2 SVGEGT. J gave up 3 bases and V 2 bases, and 4 bases lay outside the gene matches. CDR3 length: 16 amino acids. Written as DNA, the CDR3 is TGTGCCAGCAGTTACGGGACTAGCGGACCTACAGATACGCAGTATTTT. It yields the protein CASSYGTSGPTDTQYF.

This clonotype was detected only a few times. The junction shows a germline mismatch at one end, possibly a read error. The chain employs TRBV6-5 and TRBJ2-2; 7 nucleotides align to TRBD2. The CDR3 sequence is 11 residues long. Germline assignment: CDR1 MNHEY and CDR2 SVGAGI. CDR3 nucleotides: TGCCTAAAGGCGGGGGCCGGGGAGCTGTTTTTT. This encodes CLKAGAGELFF.

The chain carries TRBV14 and TRBJ1-2; D is possibly TRBD1 (6 bases). The germline CDR1 and CDR2 sequences are SGHDN and FVKESK. The CDR3 contains 15 residues. The germline V and J ends were trimmed by 7 bases and 3 bases, with 18 bases remaining between them. CDR3 amino acids: CASTKTGRGYYGYTF. CDR3 coding DNA: TGTGCCAGCACCAAGACAGGACGCGGCTACTATGGCTACACCTTC.

The J gene is TRBJ1-4, the V gene TRBV20-1; no clear D gene. Germline CDR1 DFQATT, CDR2 SNEGSKA (reference sequence). The germline V and J ends were trimmed by 5 bases and 0 bases, with 19 bases remaining between them. The CDR3 has 17 residues. CDR3 nucleotide sequence: TGCAGTGCTCCCCGGGCCCTGCTAGATGCAACTAATGAAAAACTGTTTTTT. Amino acids: CSAPRALLDATNEKLFF.

The chain employs TRBV10-2 and TRBJ2-1; 7 nucleotides align to TRBD2. The CDR3 is 11 amino acids. Germline values: CDR1 WSHSY, CDR2 SAAADI. V lost 11 bases, J lost 7 bases, and 5 bases stayed unmatched. The CDR3 DNA reads as TGCGCCGGCGGGAGCGCGAATGAGCAGTTCTTC. This translates into CAGGSANEQFF.

This clonotype has just a few counts. The V gene is TRBV10-3, the J gene TRBJ2-2, with D perhaps TRBD2 (6 bases). This CDR3 region has 12 residues. Germline V gene data show CDR1 as ENHRY and CDR2 as SYGVKD. The ends were cut back, 8 bases at V and 7 bases at J, with 11 bases in the middle. CDR3 protein: CAIGGTGGELFF. The CDR3 DNA follows: TGTGCCATCGGCGGGACTGGCGGGGAGCTGTTTTTT.